Listed below are T cell receptor beta chains from one sample, sequenced in a study of response to subunit inactivated influenza vaccine. TCRdb used MiXCR to reprocess the RT-PCR reads, holding one entry per CDR3 protein. The sample yields some 640,000 distinct CDR3 sequences, 11% to 15% seen once. The material was PBMCs from blood, obtained approximately 15 days before vaccination. The receptors derive from a man aged 50-59 years who received an inactivated influenza vaccine. The CDR3 runs from the conserved cysteine through the conserved F or W. D genes are given only for firm matches. Clone size is stated in some rows and not others, as once, few, many or a class when expanded.

CASSPRTGSSYNEQFF,TGTGCCAGCTCACCCAGGACAGGTAGCTCCTACAATGAGCAGTTCTTC,TRBJ2-1,TRBV18,many,TRBD1
CSITGISYEQYF,TGCAGTATCACAGGGATATCCTACGAGCAGTACTTC,TRBJ2-7,TRBV20-1,few,.
CASSILYPSYEQYF,TGTGCCAGCAGCATACTTTACCCTTCCTACGAGCAGTACTTC,TRBJ2-7,TRBV11-2,few,.
CASRRQGMKIYYGYTF,TGTGCCAGCCGCAGACAGGGCATGAAGATATACTATGGCTACACCTTC,TRBJ1-2,TRBV6-2/TRBV6-3,few,TRBD1
CASSLALRGFGYEQYF,TGTGCCAGCAGTTTAGCGCTCAGGGGCTTCGGCTACGAGCAGTACTTC,TRBJ2-7,TRBV12-3/TRBV12-4,few,.
CAIRGSGGASSYNEQFF,TGTGCCATCAGGGGTAGCGGGGGGGCGAGCTCCTACAATGAGCAGTTCTTC,TRBJ2-1,TRBV10-3,.,TRBD2
CASSLGGQGSNQPQHF,TGTGCCAGCAGCTTAGGAGGACAGGGTAGCAATCAGCCCCAGCATTTT,TRBJ1-5,TRBV7-8,.,TRBD1
CASMGGDTQYF,TGTGCCAGCATGGGGGGAGATACGCAGTATTTT,TRBJ2-3,TRBV12-3/TRBV12-4,.,.
CSARGLAGPTTKNIQYF,TGCAGTGCGAGGGGACTAGCGGGACCAACCACCAAAAACATTCAGTACTTC,TRBJ2-4,TRBV20-1,few,TRBD2
CAYMARTRWELFF,TGTGCCTACATGGCTAGGACCCGATGGGAGCTGTTTTTT,TRBJ2-2,TRBV7-9,few,.
CASSLSARYQETQYF,TGTGCCAGCAGCTTATCGGCGCGTTATCAAGAGACCCAGTACTTC,TRBJ2-5,TRBV11-2,few,.
CASSFSGTEGSPLHF,TGTGCCAGCAGTTTCTCAGGGACGGAGGGTTCACCCCTCCACTTT,TRBJ1-6,TRBV12-3/TRBV12-4,.,.
CSAPRTGTSSGANVLTF,TGCAGTGCCCCGCGAACAGGGACTAGCTCTGGGGCCAACGTCCTGACTTTC,TRBJ2-6,TRBV20-1,.,TRBD2
CSVGPWQGPNYGYTF,TGCAGCGTTGGCCCCTGGCAGGGGCCCAACTATGGCTACACCTTC,TRBJ1-2,TRBV29-1,.,.
CASSLDAGTYEQYF,TGTGCCAGCAGCTTAGATGCGGGGACCTACGAGCAGTACTTC,TRBJ2-7,TRBV11-2,.,.
CSVLGELNNSPLHF,TGCAGTGTTCTCGGGGAGCTCAATAATTCACCCCTCCACTTT,TRBJ1-6,TRBV20-1,many,.
CSAGQDYEQYF,TGCAGCGCAGGACAGGACTACGAGCAGTACTTC,TRBJ2-7,TRBV29-1,few,TRBD1
CASSRSGRFWGTDTQYF,TGTGCCAGCAGCCGTAGCGGCCGATTTTGGGGCACAGATACGCAGTATTTT,TRBJ2-3,TRBV7-2,.,.
CASMRVTWDTEAFF,TGCGCCAGCATGCGGGTCACCTGGGACACTGAAGCTTTCTTT,TRBJ1-1,TRBV5-1,many,.
CAFCLEYRITIYTGELFF,TGTGCCTTCTGTTTAGAGTACAGGATCACGATCTACACCGGGGAGCTGTTTTTT,TRBJ2-2,TRBV6-4,.,.
CASSLILTQETQYF,TGTGCCAGCAGTTTAATTTTGACCCAAGAGACCCAGTACTTC,TRBJ2-5,TRBV28,.,.
CASSLVGGGLNEQYF,TGTGCCAGCAGCTTAGTTGGGGGGGGGCTAAACGAGCAGTACTTC,TRBJ2-7,TRBV7-2,.,.
CASSYTRDASRAFF,TGTGCCAGCAGCTACACCCGGGACGCCTCGAGGGCTTTCTTT,TRBJ1-1,TRBV7-2,few,.
CASSQGASGGDTGELFF,TGCGCCAGCAGCCAAGGTGCTAGCGGGGGGGACACCGGGGAGCTGTTTTTT,TRBJ2-2,TRBV4-3,.,TRBD2
CASIMSPLVAYEQYF,TGTGCCAGCATCATGTCGCCTCTCGTGGCCTACGAGCAGTACTTC,TRBJ2-7,TRBV6-2/TRBV6-3,few,.
CSVSGGGQETQYF,TGCAGCGTTTCTGGGGGCGGCCAGGAGACCCAGTACTTC,TRBJ2-5,TRBV29-1,.,.
CATRGPGFQETQYF,TGTGCCACCAGGGGTCCAGGATTCCAAGAGACCCAGTACTTC,TRBJ2-5,TRBV24-1,few,.
CASSQGGGDDETQYF,TGTGCCAGCAGCCAAGGTGGGGGAGACGACGAGACCCAGTACTTC,TRBJ2-5,TRBV3-1,.,.
CSGIHTAYEQYF,TGCAGCGGGATTCACACCGCGTACGAGCAGTACTTC,TRBJ2-7,TRBV20-1,few,.